This T cell receptor beta chain was recorded in a study of blood T cell repertoires in COVID-19. In the study overall: Italy, Spain and the United States were the sources of the convalescent and acute COVID-19 samples. The cDNA or gDNA used as material had been derived from T cells, B-cell-depleted T cells, or PBMCs.

Per the study methods: Estimates of nucleated cell counts were drawn from the amplification of reference gene primers. Clones were read by immunoSEQ multiplex PCR, and TCRdb kept only the in-frame ones, dropping some. From that table come the V and J calls and clone size; the DNA was used to work out D and trimming. This table has roughly 100,000 clones, about 86% appearing once. With 6 bases removed from V and 7 bases from J, the gap between germline ends came to 13 bases. The CDR3 runs to 13 residues. From germline, CDR1 is SGDLS and CDR2 YYNGEE. The TCR sequence derives from a woman older than 75 with active or convalescent COVID-19. Input material: peripheral blood. V is TRBV9 and J is TRBJ2-2; D unclear. The DNA for the CDR3 is TGTGCCAGCAACAACGGAGTTGGCGGGGAGCTGTTTTTT. It yields the protein CASNNGVGGELFF.